This T cell receptor (beta chain) was identified during a study of cytomegalovirus exposure and HLA in healthy donors. General study findings and limits: CMV serostatus was the only recorded immune exposure for donors.

Of note for this clone: Its antigen is unknown.

Researchers ran the PCR with 60 Vbeta and 13 Jbeta primers. The method was immunoSEQ multiplex PCR; TCRdb's version includes in-frame clones alone and lacks a portion of them. Here the sample spans about 130,000 clones, around three quarters being singletons. This CDR3 has 17 amino acids. The junction had 10 bases not matched to a gene; V was cut back by 2 bases and J by 7 bases. CDR1 and CDR2 from the germline V gene are SGHVS and FQNEAQ. This clonotype was sampled from a woman aged 55-69 years in good health and CMV-seropositive. Input material: PBMCs. The rearrangement links TRBV7-8 to TRBJ2-1; 11 positions agree with TRBD2. CDR3 nucleotide sequence: TGTGCCAGCAGCTTAACGGCTACTAGCGGGAGTAAAAATGAGCAGTTCTTC. Its translation: CASSLTATSGSKNEQFF.